The 19 T cell receptor beta chains below were found in one sample sequenced in a study of blood T cell repertoires in COVID-19. The data were produced by immunoSEQ multiplex PCR, yet TCRdb's version contains in-frame clones alone and is incomplete. Of some 120,000 clones in the sample, 80% to 90% were seen once. The sample was peripheral blood. All receptors derive from a human donor with acute or convalescent COVID-19. The donor label of this sample is uncertain.

The V call is TRBV11-2, the J call TRBJ2-1, with D perhaps TRBD1 (6 bases). V lost 5 bases and J 3 bases, leaving 11 bases between the germline ends. Germline CDR1 SGHAT, CDR2 FQNNGV. CDR3 size: 14 residues. CDR3 loop: CASSQGSNYNEQFF. The DNA for the CDR3 is TGTGCCAGCAGCCAGGGGTCTAACTACAATGAGCAGTTCTTC. Filled out from reference TRBV11-2 and TRBJ2-1, the complete variable domain reads EAGVAQSPRYKIIEKRQSVAFWCNPISGHATLYWYQQILGQGPKLLIQFQNNGVVDDSQLPKDRFSAERLKGVDSTLKIQPAKLEDSAVYLCASSQGSNYNEQFFGPGTRLTVL.

The chain employs TRBV2 and TRBJ2-5; 7 nucleotides match TRBD2. After removal of 3 bases from V and 4 bases from J, the junction contained 5 bases not matched to a gene. The CDR3 runs to 14 residues. CDR1 and CDR2 (germline): SNHLY, FYNNEI. The CDR3 loop reads CASSDFWGGETQYF. The DNA for the CDR3 is TGTGCCAGCAGTGACTTTTGGGGGGGAGAGACCCAGTACTTC.

The V call is TRBV2, the J call TRBJ1-5; 7 positions match TRBD1. CDR1 and CDR2 from the germline V gene are SNHLY and FYNNEI. V was clipped by 6 bases and J by 6 bases; unmatched bases: 8. There are 14 residues in the CDR3. Here the CDR3 DNA reads TGTGCCAGCAGCGGTGCGACAGGGAGTCAGCCCCAGCATTTT. It is translated as CASSGATGSQPQHF.

The gene calls are TRBV5-1 and TRBJ1-1; 8 bases align to TRBD1. Germline V gives CDR1 SGHRS, CDR2 YFSETQ. V was pared by 4 bases and J by 1 base, with 6 bases of the junction left unmatched. The CDR3 contains 15 residues. The CDR3, as DNA: TGCGCCAGCAGCGCGACAGGGGCATCGAACACTGAAGCTTTCTTT. It yields the protein CASSATGASNTEAFF.

The CDR3 DNA follows: TGCAGCGTCGGAGGACCCAGCTCTGGAAACACCATATATTTT. Encoded protein: CSVGGPSSGNTIYF. The rearrangement links TRBV29-1 to TRBJ1-3, with D unresolved. The CDR3 sequence is 14 residues long. V was trimmed by 6 bases and J by 0 bases, leaving 12 bases between them. CDR1 and CDR2 from the germline V gene are SQVTM and ANQGSEA.

The genes are TRBV2 and TRBJ1-2; tentatively, D is TRBD1 (5 bases). CDR1 is SNHLY, CDR2 FYNNEI, per germline. The CDR3 length is 14 residues. Deletions cut 4 bases from V and 4 bases from J, with 13 bases between. CDR3 protein: CASSVAGLVYGYTF. The CDR3 bases are TGTGCCAGCAGTGTTGCGGGGCTGGTCTATGGCTACACCTTC. Looking up the rest from reference TRBV2 and TRBJ1-2 gives the full variable domain: EPEVTQTPSHQVTQMGQEVILRCVPISNHLYFYWYRQILGQKVEFLVSFYNNEISEKSEIFDDQFSVERPDGSNFTLKIRSTKLEDSAMYFCASSVAGLVYGYTFGSGTRLTVV.

This clone was picked up one time. The genes are TRBV7-3 and TRBJ1-1; tentatively, D is TRBD1 (6 bases). CDR1 and CDR2 (germline): SGHTA, FQGTGA. Between the trimmed V and J ends, which lost 5 bases and 3 bases, there was a span of 13 bases. The CDR3 is 14 residues long. CDR3 residues: CASSATGIDTEAFF. The CDR3 DNA follows: TGTGCCAGCAGCGCGACAGGAATAGACACTGAAGCTTTCTTT.

This chain connects TRBV6-5 to TRBJ2-1; 8 bases are a match to TRBD2. CDR1 is MNHEY, CDR2 SVGAGI, per germline. The CDR3 totals 15 residues. V lost 0 bases, J lost 8 bases, and 6 bases stayed unmatched. The CDR3 coding sequence is TGTGCCAGCAGTTACTCTAGCGGGGTATCTGATGAGCAGTTCTTC. Translated, it gives CASSYSSGVSDEQFF.

V is TRBV28 and J is TRBJ2-3, with TRBD2 matching 9 bases. The CDR3 contains 17 residues. V shed 4 bases and J 2 bases; nucleotides not matched to a gene: 10. Per germline, CDR1 MDHEN and CDR2 SYDVKM. In DNA form, the CDR3 reads TGTGCCAGCAGTTCCTCTTACCCTAGCGGGGACACAGATACGCAGTATTTT. It encodes CASSSSYPSGDTDTQYF.

The genes are TRBV6-5 and TRBJ2-1; weak D call: TRBD2 (5 bases). Germline CDR1 MNHEY, CDR2 SVGAGI. Trimming removed 2 bases from V and 4 bases from J, with 9 bases in between. The CDR3 has 14 residues. The CDR3 nucleotides read TGTGCCAGCAGTTACACGGGGTCGTACAATGAGCAGTTCTTC. Protein: CASSYTGSYNEQFF.

The chain has TRBV24-1 and TRBJ2-1; 8 bases line up with TRBD2. Germline CDR1 KGHDR, CDR2 SFDVKD. This CDR3 spans 15 amino acids. The V gene end was trimmed by 5 bases and the J gene end by 6 bases; junction bases not matched to a gene: 8. The CDR3 spells CATSVGNGRANEQFF. CDR3 bases: TGTGCCACCAGTGTCGGGAACGGGAGGGCCAATGAGCAGTTCTTC.

J is TRBJ2-1 and V is TRBV7-2, with D perhaps matching TRBD2 (6 bases). Per the germline V gene, CDR1 is SGHTA and CDR2 is FQGNSA. Trimming removed 3 bases from V and 1 base from J, with 10 bases in between. The CDR3 is made up of 15 amino acids. CDR3 amino acids: CASSLRGVSYNEQFF. The CDR3 bases are TGTGCCAGCAGCTTGCGCGGGGTTTCCTACAATGAGCAGTTCTTC.

This clone was seen only once. At the DNA level, this CDR3 is encoded by other sequences in the same sample as well. The chain links TRBV19 to TRBJ1-1, with 8 bases that match TRBD1. Germline values: CDR1 LNHDA, CDR2 SQIVND (reference sequence). The trim removed 5 bases at V and 5 bases at J, leaving 4 bases unmatched. CDR3 length equals 13 residues. The CDR3 DNA follows: TGTGCCAGTAGTGTGGACAGGGATACTGAAGCTTTCTTT. It codes for CASSVDRDTEAFF. Full variable domain (rest looked up from reference TRBV19 and TRBJ1-1): DGGITQSPKYLFRKEGQNVTLSCEQNLNHDAMYWYRQDPGQGLRLIYYSQIVNDFQKGDIAEGYSVSREKKESFPLTVTSAQKNPTAFYLCASSVDRDTEAFFGQGTRLTVV.

Points on this clone: The same CDR3 also results from other DNA sequences found in this sample. This chain connects TRBV28 to TRBJ1-4, with 10 bases aligning to TRBD1. CDR1 is MDHEN and CDR2 is SYDVKM in the germline V gene. This CDR3 is 14 amino acids long. Trimming at V came to 5 bases and at J to 8 bases, leaving 5 bases not matched to a gene. This CDR3 reads CASSRGQGREKLFF. Written as DNA, the CDR3 is TGTGCCAGCAGTAGGGGACAGGGGCGAGAAAAACTGTTTTTT.

The gene calls are TRBV9 and TRBJ2-5; TRBD2 matches at 7 bases. Germline V gene sequence: CDR1 SGDLS, CDR2 YYNGEE. This CDR3 spans 16 amino acids. With V trimmed by 0 bases and J by 4 bases, 9 bases remained unmatched. Here the CDR3 DNA reads TGTGCCAGCAGCGTAGTCGGTAAAGGGAGGGGAGAGACCCAGTACTTC. Amino acids: CASSVVGKGRGETQYF.

The chain couples TRBV20-1 to TRBJ2-5, with 10 positions matching TRBD2. The CDR3 loop spans 16 amino acids. The germline CDR1 and CDR2 sequences are DFQATT and SNEGSKA (reference sequence). The trim removed 3 bases at V and 2 bases at J, leaving 9 bases unmatched. CDR3 sequence reads: CSASGLAGDIQETQYF. CDR3 DNA sequence: TGCAGTGCTAGTGGTCTAGCGGGAGATATACAAGAGACCCAGTACTTC.

The CDR3 sequence is CASSLKGRDTEAFF. The CDR3 DNA follows: TGTGCCAGCAGCTTGAAAGGCAGGGACACTGAAGCTTTCTTT. The chain couples TRBV5-4 to TRBJ1-1; D is possibly TRBD1 (5 bases). V gave up 1 base and J gave up 3 bases, with 10 bases separating them. Germline lookup yields CDR1 SGHNT and CDR2 YYREEE (reference sequence). CDR3 size: 14 residues.

The rearrangement links TRBV5-8 to TRBJ1-5; maybe TRBD1 (5 bases). The CDR3 has 15 amino acids. Germline-derived CDR1 and CDR2 are SGHTS and YDEGEE. V was pared by 4 bases and J by 3 bases, with 14 bases between. The CDR3 loop reads CASSGGGFFNQPQHF. As DNA, the CDR3 is TGTGCCAGCAGCGGTGGGGGGTTTTTCAATCAGCCCCAGCATTTT.

The V and J genes are TRBV15 and TRBJ1-1; D remains unclear. Germline values: CDR1 LNHNV, CDR2 YYDKDF (reference sequence). V shed 5 bases and J shed 5 bases, with 12 bases lying between them. The CDR3 is 13 residues long. The CDR3 DNA reads as TGTGCCACCAGCTGGACGCGGGAAACTGAAGCTTTCTTT. Protein: CATSWTRETEAFF.